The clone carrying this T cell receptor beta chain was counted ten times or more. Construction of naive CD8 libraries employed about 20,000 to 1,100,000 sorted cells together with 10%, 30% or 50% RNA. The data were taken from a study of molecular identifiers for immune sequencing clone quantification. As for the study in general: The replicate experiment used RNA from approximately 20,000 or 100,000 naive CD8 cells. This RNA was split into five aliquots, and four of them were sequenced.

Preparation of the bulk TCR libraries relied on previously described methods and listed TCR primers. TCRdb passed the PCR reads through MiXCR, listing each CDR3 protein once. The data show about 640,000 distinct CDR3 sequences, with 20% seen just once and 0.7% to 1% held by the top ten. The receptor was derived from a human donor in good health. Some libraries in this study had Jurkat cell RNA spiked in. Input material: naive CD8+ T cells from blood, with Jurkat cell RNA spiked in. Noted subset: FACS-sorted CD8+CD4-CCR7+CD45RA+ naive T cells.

The CDR3 here is CASSVADSHQPQHF. The CDR3 region has the DNA TGTGCCAGCAGCGTAGCGGACAGCCATCAGCCCCAGCATTTT. This chain links TRBV9 with TRBJ1-5, with D perhaps matching TRBD1 (6 bases). This CDR3 contains 14 residues. Germline CDR1 is SGDLS and CDR2 is YYNGEE. Trimming took off 0 bases at V and 5 bases at J, with 9 bases between the two ends.